The 10 T cell receptor beta chains below come from one sample, sequenced in a study of OX40 agonist ivuxolimab in advanced cancers. Method: immunoSEQ multiplex PCR; TCRdb's copy keeps in-frame clones and lacks some. The repertoire holds 130,000 or so clones, with about 93% as singletons. The specimen comprised CD4+ or CD8+ T cells sorted from blood, sampled in a trial of the OX40 agonist ivuxolimab. These TCRs come from an adult with an advanced solid tumor such as melanoma, head and neck, liver or kidney cancer.

This chain links TRBV6-1 with TRBJ2-7, with TRBD2 identical over 7 bases. Trimming took 0 bases from V and 2 from J; bases not matched to a gene: 16. The CDR3 extends over 19 amino acids. Germline V gene lookup returns CDR1 MNHNS and CDR2 SASEGT. CDR3 sequence reads: CASSEAPTGRASGTYEQYF. Here the CDR3 DNA reads TGTGCCAGCAGTGAAGCTCCCACGGGTCGGGCTAGCGGAACCTACGAGCAGTACTTC.

The chain is built from TRBV5-1 and TRBJ2-3; weak D call: TRBD2 (5 bases). With 1 base removed from V and 4 bases from J, the gap between germline ends came to 10 bases. The CDR3 consists of 14 residues. CDR1 SGHRS and CDR2 YFSETQ come from the germline V gene. The DNA for the CDR3 is TGCGCCAGCAGCTTGTGGCTAGCAGCAGATACGCAGTATTTT. Its protein is CASSLWLAADTQYF.

CDR3 coding DNA: TGTGCTAGTGGTTTAGGACAGGGGGTTGGGAATGAGCAGTTCTTC. As protein: CASGLGQGVGNEQFF. The chain joins TRBV12-5 to TRBJ2-1; TRBD1 agrees at 10 bases. Trimming removed 3 bases from V and 7 bases from J; junction bases left unmatched: 6. The germline V gene has CDR1 LGHNT and CDR2 FRNRAP. This CDR3 has 15 amino acids.

The chain uses TRBV14 and TRBJ1-1; D is perhaps TRBD1 (6 bases). The CDR3 is made up of 16 amino acids. Germline-derived CDR1 and CDR2 are SGHDN and FVKESK. V was shortened by 5 bases and J by 3 bases, with 19 bases between the two germline ends. CDR3 bases: TGTGCCAGCAGCTTCCCCCGGGGGGGGCTGGACACTGAAGCTTTCTTT. Protein product: CASSFPRGGLDTEAFF.

Note on this clone: The identical CDR3 is also encoded by other nucleotide sequences in the sample. The chain links TRBV14 to TRBJ1-5; no clear D. Trimming pared 2 bases from V and 4 bases from J, leaving 6 bases between. From germline, CDR1 is SGHDN and CDR2 FVKESK. This CDR3 spans 13 amino acids. CDR3 nucleotides: TGTGCCAGCAGCCAAAATTCAAATCAGCCCCAGCATTTT. This sequence encodes CASSQNSNQPQHF.

A single count supports this clone. The gene calls are TRBV15 and TRBJ2-5, with 9 positions matching TRBD1. This CDR3 region has 16 residues. V was pared by 0 bases and J by 3 bases, with 5 bases of the junction left unmatched. CDR1 LNHNV and CDR2 YYDKDF come from the germline V gene (reference sequence). CDR3 bases: TGTGCCACCAGCAGAGATTTGGGACAGGGTAAAGAGACCCAGTACTTC. Translating gives CATSRDLGQGKETQYF.

This clone was seen only a few times. The chain is built from TRBV19 and TRBJ1-5; tentative D call: TRBD1 (5 bases). The CDR3 contains 16 residues. CDR1 and CDR2 from the germline V gene are LNHDA and SQIVND (reference sequence). Trimming took 5 bases from V and 3 from J, leaving 17 bases between them. Here the CDR3 reads CASSLVRGGPNQPQHF. The DNA for the CDR3 is TGTGCCAGTAGTTTAGTAAGGGGCGGCCCCAATCAGCCCCAGCATTTT. Variable domain in full (rest from reference TRBV19 and TRBJ1-5): DGGITQSPKYLFRKEGQNVTLSCEQNLNHDAMYWYRQDPGQGLRLIYYSQIVNDFQKGDIAEGYSVSREKKESFPLTVTSAQKNPTAFYLCASSLVRGGPNQPQHFGDGTRLSIL.

The chain has TRBV20-1 and TRBJ2-1, with 7 bases that match TRBD2. V shed 6 bases, J shed 10 bases, and the junction held 6 bases outside the gene matches. This CDR3 has 11 residues. Germline CDR1 DFQATT, CDR2 SNEGSKA (reference sequence). Here the CDR3 reads CSAPGLTEQFF. CDR3 in DNA: TGCAGTGCCCCGGGACTAACCGAGCAGTTCTTC.

The chain combines TRBV6-4 with TRBJ1-2; D remains ambiguous. Germline CDR1 MRHNA, CDR2 SNTAGT. V lost 0 bases and J lost 4, with 12 bases in between. The CDR3 covers 15 residues. The CDR3 DNA is TGTGCCAGCAGTGACTCTGCGGGATCGGGCTATGGCTACACCTTC. The encoded protein is CASSDSAGSGYGYTF.

This clone was picked up a small number of times. The chain has TRBV18 and TRBJ2-4, with 9 bases matching TRBD1. V lost 3 bases and J lost 0; bases outside the gene matches: 9. Germline loops: CDR1 KGHSH, CDR2 LQKENI. The CDR3 sequence is 18 residues long. The CDR3 DNA follows: TGTGCCAGCTCACCTCCCCGGACAGGGGACATAGCCAAAAACATTCAGTACTTC. Residues: CASSPPRTGDIAKNIQYF.